This T cell receptor (beta chain) was recorded in a study of T cells in Graves' hyperthyroidism and ophthalmopathy. Study-wide background: Peripheral blood was collected at initial diagnosis, before any treatment. Study results and limitations: Ophthalmopathy was predicted by the model a median of about six months ahead of onset. In simple terms, a model built on 13 V-J features told ophthalmopathy apart from stable hyperthyroidism.

The CDR3 has 17 residues. Germline V lookup: CDR1 MDHEN, CDR2 SYDVKM. Unmatched junction bases numbered 10, after V lost 2 bases and J lost 2 bases. As concerns this clonotype: Its antigen is still unknown.

The source material, RNA transcripts, was used to amplify TCR beta CDR3 regions. Primed by the HTBI set, a first-round RT-PCR was run on the TCR CDR3. TCRdb used MiXCR to reprocess the multiplex PCR reads, holding one entry per CDR3 protein. The repertoire includes some 700,000 distinct CDR3 sequences, roughly a sixth of them detected once, and about 16% sits in the top ten. Not enrolled were patients with uncontrolled infection, other autoimmune disease, pregnancy or lactation. The chain couples TRBV28 to TRBJ2-7, with TRBD2 matching over 9 bases. This TCR was sampled from a man aged 50 or older with Graves' hyperthyroidism. Sequenced input: blood. The CDR3 nucleotides are TGTGCCAGCAGTTTAGAGGGGCTAGCGGGAAGAACCTACGAGCAGTACTTC. This codes for CASSLEGLAGRTYEQYF.